This TCR beta chain was documented in a study of shared clonotypes between healthy human individuals. V gave up 4 bases and J gave up 3 bases, with 8 bases separating them. This CDR3 has 13 amino acids. Germline V gene data show CDR1 as SGDLS and CDR2 as YYNGEE. Clones were sequenced by immunoSEQ multiplex PCR, and TCRdb holds only the in-frame ones, with some missing. In the table there are more than 550,000 clones, over 60% of which are singletons. This clone was seen only a few times. This chain connects TRBV9 to TRBJ2-1; the D is unclear. The sequenced material came from memory CD4+ T cells sorted from blood. Subset given: CD45RA-negative fraction. This clonotype was sampled from a woman aged 25 to 39 in good health. CDR3 bases: TGTGCCAGCAGCTACGTCGACTACAATGAGCAGTTCTTC. This gives the protein CASSYVDYNEQFF.